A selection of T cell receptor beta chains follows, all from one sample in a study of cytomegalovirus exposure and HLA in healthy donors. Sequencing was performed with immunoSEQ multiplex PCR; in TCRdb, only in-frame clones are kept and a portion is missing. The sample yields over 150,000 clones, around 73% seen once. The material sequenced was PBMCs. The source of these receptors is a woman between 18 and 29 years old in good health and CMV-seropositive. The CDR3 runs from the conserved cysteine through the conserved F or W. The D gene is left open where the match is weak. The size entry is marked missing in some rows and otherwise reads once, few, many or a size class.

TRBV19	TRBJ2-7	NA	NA	TGTGCCAGTAGTACATCTCAGGTGTACGAGCAGTACTTC	CASSTSQVYEQYF
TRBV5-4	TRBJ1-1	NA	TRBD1	TGTGCCAGCAGCAAAGGACAGGGCAAAGTTGAGGCTTTCTTT	CASSKGQGKVEAFF
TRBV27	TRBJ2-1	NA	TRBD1	TGTGCCAGCAGCACTGACAGGGAAATAACCTACAATGAGCAGTTCTTC	CASSTDREITYNEQFF
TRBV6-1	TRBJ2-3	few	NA	TGTGCCAGCAGTGAAAGGGACTTTACAGATACGCAGTATTTT	CASSERDFTDTQYF
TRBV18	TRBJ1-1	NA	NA	TGTGCCAGCTCACTACAGGCGTTCATGAACACTGAAGCTTTCTTT	CASSLQAFMNTEAFF
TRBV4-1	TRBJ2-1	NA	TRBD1	TGCGCCAGCAGCCAAGGGACAGGCCGATGGGGGTACAATGAGCAGTTCTTC	CASSQGTGRWGYNEQFF
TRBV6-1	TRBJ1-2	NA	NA	TGTGCCAGCAGTGAGTCCCCAGGGTCAGGCTATGGCTACACCTTC	CASSESPGSGYGYTF
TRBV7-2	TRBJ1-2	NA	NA	TGTGCCAGCAGCGCCCAGGGGTTTAACTATGGCTACACCTTC	CASSAQGFNYGYTF
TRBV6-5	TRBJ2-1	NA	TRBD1	TGTGCCAGCAGCTTACAGGGGGCTGAGCAGTTCTTC	CASSLQGAEQFF
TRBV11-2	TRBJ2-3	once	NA	TGTGCCAGCAGCTTTGGGGCTGCACCAGATACGCAGTATTTT	CASSFGAAPDTQYF
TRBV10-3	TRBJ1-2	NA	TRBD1	TGTGCCATCAGTAACCCGACAGGGGGAAAGAATGGCTACACCTTC	CAISNPTGGKNGYTF